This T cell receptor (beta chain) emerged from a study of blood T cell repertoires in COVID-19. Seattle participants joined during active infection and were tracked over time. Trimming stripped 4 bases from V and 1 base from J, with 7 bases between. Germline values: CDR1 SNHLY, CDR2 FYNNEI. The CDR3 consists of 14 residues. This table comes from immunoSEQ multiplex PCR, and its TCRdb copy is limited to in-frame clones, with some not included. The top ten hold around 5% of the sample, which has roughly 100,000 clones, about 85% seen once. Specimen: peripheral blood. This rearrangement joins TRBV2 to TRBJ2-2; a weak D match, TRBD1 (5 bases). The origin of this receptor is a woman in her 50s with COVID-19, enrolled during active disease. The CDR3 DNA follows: TGTGCCAGCAGTGGGACAAGGAACACCGGGGAGCTGTTTTTT. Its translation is CASSGTRNTGELFF.